This T cell receptor (beta chain) derives from a study of blood T cell repertoires in COVID-19. About the study: Specimens from acute and convalescent COVID-19 originated in the United States, Italy and Spain. Sources were T cells, B-cell-depleted T cells, or PBMCs; the material itself was cDNA or gDNA.

The CDR3 sequence is 15 residues long. Germline-derived CDR1 and CDR2 are SNHLY and FYNNEI. The V gene lost 5 bases and the J gene lost 0 bases, with 11 bases spanning the gap. Per the original methods: Estimation of nucleated cell counts was performed using reference gene primer amplification. Data came from immunoSEQ multiplex PCR; TCRdb stores just in-frame clones and leaves some out. From that table come the V and J calls and clone size; the DNA was used to work out D and trimming. This table holds roughly 150,000 clones, 65% to 85% found once. The sequence derives from a man in his sixties with active or convalescent COVID-19. The chain combines TRBV2 with TRBJ1-3, with D possibly matching TRBD1 (6 bases). Sequenced material: peripheral blood. For the CDR3, the DNA is TGTGCCAGCAGTCAGGACAGTCTCTCTGGAAACACCATATATTTT. Amino acid sequence: CASSQDSLSGNTIYF. Full variable domain (rest looked up from reference TRBV2 and TRBJ1-3): EPEVTQTPSHQVTQMGQEVILRCVPISNHLYFYWYRQILGQKVEFLVSFYNNEISEKSEIFDDQFSVERPDGSNFTLKIRSTKLEDSAMYFCASSQDSLSGNTIYFGEGSWLTVV.